This T cell receptor beta chain was sequenced in a study of cytomegalovirus exposure and HLA in healthy donors. Findings and caveats of the study: In a later analysis, at a false discovery rate of 0.05, some 17,000 TCR beta sequences were associated with HLA alleles. Productive rates of about 87% or about 30% were seen for most TCR beta V segments in an earlier analysis. The study listed 164 cytomegalovirus-associated TCR beta chains.

The PCR was carried out with 60 Vbeta primers and 13 Jbeta primers. Clones were sequenced by immunoSEQ multiplex PCR, and TCRdb holds only the in-frame ones, with some missing. The sample holds 160,000 or so clones, roughly two thirds seen once. Comments on this clone: The antigen is unknown.

Sequenced input: PBMCs. This receptor was identified in a woman in her 30s in good health and CMV-seronegative.

The CDR3 protein is CAWRGTPYEQYF. CDR3 DNA: TGTGCCTGGCGGGGGACCCCCTACGAGCAGTACTTC. The chain carries TRBV30 and TRBJ2-5; TRBD2 is a possible D gene (6 bases). The better agreement between TRBJ2-7 and the DNA end casts doubt on the J call. In germline, CDR1 is GTSNPN, CDR2 SVGIG (reference sequence). The CDR3 is 12 amino acids.